Below are 19 T cell receptor beta chains sequenced from a single sample in a study of blood T cell repertoires in COVID-19. The assay was immunoSEQ multiplex PCR, and TCRdb's table has in-frame clones only and misses some. Here the sample spans under 200,000 clones, around four fifths being singletons. Material for sequencing was PBMCs or T cells enriched from blood (not recorded which). The receptors shown here come from a woman in her forties or fifties in a cohort exposed to, infected with or recovered from COVID-19 (not recorded which).

The rearrangement joins TRBV2 to TRBJ1-5; no reliable D call. Trimming cost V 6 bases and J 9 bases, with 21 bases left between them. The CDR3 contains 15 residues. Looked up from germline, CDR1 is SNHLY and CDR2 is FYNNEI. CDR3: CASSGSQVVGGPQHF. The CDR3 DNA reads TGTGCCAGCAGCGGGTCTCAAGTCGTGGGAGGGCCCCAGCATTTT.

V gene TRBV19 combines with J gene TRBJ1-6; D remains unclear. V gave up 0 bases and J gave up 7 bases, with 10 bases separating them. The CDR3 is 15 amino acids. Germline-derived CDR1 and CDR2 are LNHDA and SQIVND (reference sequence). CDR3 DNA: TGTGCCAGTAGTATAGATTGGGCAGAGAATTCACCCCTCCACTTT. It yields the protein CASSIDWAENSPLHF.

This clone appeared a few times. The V gene is TRBV19, the J gene TRBJ1-4; TRBD1 matches 8 bases. V shed 5 bases, J shed 5 bases, and the junction held 10 bases outside the gene matches. The CDR3 is made up of 16 amino acids. CDR1 is LNHDA, CDR2 SQIVND, per germline (reference sequence). The CDR3 coding sequence is TGTGCCAGTAGTTCCCCTCGGACAGGGTCAAATGAAAAACTGTTTTTT. Protein: CASSSPRTGSNEKLFF.

V usage is TRBV7-8 and J usage is TRBJ1-6; possible D gene TRBD1, 6 bases. V lost 4 bases and J 13 bases, leaving 26 bases between the germline ends. The CDR3 loop spans 17 amino acids. From germline, CDR1 is SGHVS and CDR2 FQNEAQ. The CDR3 protein is CASSSLTGIQSVGPLHF. In nucleotides, the CDR3 is TGTGCCAGCAGCTCGCTGACAGGCATACAGAGCGTGGGGCCCCTCCACTTT. The full variable domain, rest sourced from reference TRBV7-8 and TRBJ1-6, is GAGVSQSPRYKVAKRGQDVALRCDPISGHVSLFWYQQALGQGPEFLTYFQNEAQLDKSGLPSDRFFAERPEGSVSTLKIQRTQQEDSAVYLCASSSLTGIQSVGPLHFGNGTRLTVT.

The genes are TRBV28 and TRBJ1-6, with TRBD1 matching over 8 bases. V gave up 2 bases and J gave up 10 bases; unmatched junction bases: 4. The CDR3 covers 14 residues. Germline V gene sequence: CDR1 MDHEN, CDR2 SYDVKM. The DNA of the CDR3 is TGTGCCAGCAGTTTAGTGGACAGGGCCTCACCCCTCCACTTT. This translates into CASSLVDRASPLHF.

The chain has TRBV28 and TRBJ2-3; 9 bases line up with TRBD1. The CDR3 length is 16 residues. The germline CDR1 and CDR2 sequences are MDHEN and SYDVKM. The junction had 9 bases not matched to a gene; V was cut back by 5 bases and J by 3 bases. CDR3 sequence: CASSPQQGAITDTQYF. In DNA, the CDR3 is TGTGCCAGCAGTCCCCAACAGGGGGCAATAACAGATACGCAGTATTTT.

The V and J genes are TRBV6-4 and TRBJ1-1; D is ambiguous. The V gene lost 6 bases and the J gene lost 4 bases, with 9 bases spanning the gap. Germline-derived CDR1 and CDR2 are MRHNA and SNTAGT. The CDR3 covers 12 residues. In DNA form, the CDR3 reads TGTGCCAGCAGCCCCAGAAGCACTGAAGCTTTCTTT. Amino acid sequence: CASSPRSTEAFF.

This clone was seen only once. The CDR3 nucleotides are TGTGCCAGCAGCTTGGGATCCGGCTACGAGCAGTACTTC. Translation: CASSLGSGYEQYF. The rearrangement uses TRBV5-4 and TRBJ2-7; D uncertain. Germline lookup yields CDR1 SGHNT and CDR2 YYREEE (reference sequence). This CDR3 has 13 residues. Trimming took 0 bases from V and 3 from J, leaving 7 bases between them.

CDR3 DNA: TGCGCCAGCAGCTTGGGCGGACAGGGGAACTATGGCTACACCTTC. It encodes CASSLGGQGNYGYTF. The chain links TRBV5-1 to TRBJ1-2, with 9 bases matching TRBD1. CDR3 length equals 15 residues. The ends lost 0 bases at V and 2 bases at J; junction bases unmatched: 2. Germline CDR1 and CDR2: SGHRS and YFSETQ.

The rearrangement uses TRBV6-1 and TRBJ2-1; TRBD2 matches at 8 bases. The CDR3 is 15 amino acids. Trimming removed 2 bases from V and 7 bases from J; junction bases left unmatched: 7. Looked up from germline, CDR1 is MNHNS and CDR2 is SASEGT. The DNA for the CDR3 is TGTGCCAGCAGTGAATACAAGCGGGGGATGAATGAGCAGTTCTTC. Its protein is CASSEYKRGMNEQFF.

The J gene is TRBJ2-2, the V gene TRBV7-2; 11 bases are a match to TRBD2. Trimming took 5 bases from V and 0 from J; bases not matched to a gene: 11. The CDR3 is 19 amino acids. Germline V lookup: CDR1 SGHTA, CDR2 FQGNSA. CDR3 protein: CASSTTSGRRKTNTGELFF. The CDR3 nucleotides read TGTGCCAGCAGCACAACTAGCGGGAGACGCAAAACGAACACCGGGGAGCTGTTTTTT.

The V and J genes are TRBV5-1 and TRBJ1-2; 8 nucleotides line up with TRBD1. V shed 4 bases, J shed 7 bases, and the junction held 9 bases outside the gene matches. The V gene's germline CDR1 is SGHRS and CDR2 YFSETQ. The CDR3 covers 14 residues. The CDR3 spells CASSPSQGVGGYTF. Here the CDR3 DNA reads TGCGCCAGCAGCCCCTCACAGGGGGTGGGTGGCTACACCTTC.

This clone was observed a single time. The genes are TRBV19 and TRBJ2-6; D may be TRBD1 (5 bases). Germline V gives CDR1 LNHDA, CDR2 SQIVND (reference sequence). The CDR3 sequence is 18 residues long. Trimming removed 3 bases from V and 2 bases from J, with 17 bases in between. The CDR3 sequence: CASSIKGLVIAGANVLTF. The CDR3 DNA reads as TGTGCCAGTAGTATTAAGGGGTTAGTGATTGCTGGGGCCAACGTCCTGACTTTC.

The chain is built from TRBV5-8 and TRBJ2-7; D not resolved. The ends were cut back, 1 base at V and 3 bases at J, with 5 bases in the middle. Per the germline V gene, CDR1 is SGHTS and CDR2 is YDEGEE. CDR3 length: 12 residues. CDR3 residues: CASSLMSYEQYF. In DNA, the CDR3 is TGTGCCAGCAGCTTGATGAGCTACGAGCAGTACTTC. Looking up the rest from reference TRBV5-8 and TRBJ2-7 gives the full variable domain: EAGVTQSPTHLIKTRGQQATLRCSPISGHTSVYWYQQALGLGLQFLLWYDEGEERNRGNFPPRFSGRQFPNYSSELNVNALELEDSALYLCASSLMSYEQYFGPGTRLTVT.

The V call is TRBV11-2, the J call TRBJ1-2; D uncertain. Trimming left V 4 bases short and J 5 bases short, with 8 bases between. The CDR3 extends over 12 amino acids. Germline loops: CDR1 SGHAT, CDR2 FQNNGV. CDR3 sequence (DNA): TGTGCCAGCAGCTCCCAGACTTATGGCTACACCTTC. It yields the protein CASSSQTYGYTF.

The chain couples TRBV28 to TRBJ1-6, with 7 bases fitting TRBD1. The CDR3 is 17 residues long. The ends lost 6 bases at V and 0 bases at J; junction bases unmatched: 8. Germline V gene data show CDR1 as MDHEN and CDR2 as SYDVKM. The CDR3: CASRIKQGSSYNSPLHF. The CDR3 DNA follows: TGTGCCAGCAGAATCAAACAGGGGAGCTCCTATAATTCACCCCTCCACTTT.

This clone was recorded only once. This chain joins TRBV30 and TRBJ2-7; D call uncertain. The V gene lost 3 bases and the J gene lost 0 bases, with 3 bases spanning the gap. Germline V gene lookup returns CDR1 GTSNPN and CDR2 SVGIG (reference sequence). The CDR3 runs to 11 residues. CDR3 in DNA: TGTGCCTGGAGCTCCTCCTACGAGCAGTACTTC. Protein sequence: CAWSSSYEQYF.

This chain links TRBV14 with TRBJ2-1, with D maybe TRBD2 (5 bases). From germline, CDR1 is SGHDN and CDR2 FVKESK. Deletions cut 4 bases from V and 1 base from J, with 11 bases between. CDR3 length: 15 amino acids. The CDR3 DNA follows: TGTGCCAGCAGCCCGAGAGGGCTTTCCTACAATGAGCAGTTCTTC. Encoded protein: CASSPRGLSYNEQFF.

The chain joins TRBV7-2 to TRBJ1-5; 9 nucleotides agree with TRBD1. This CDR3 has 15 residues. CDR1 and CDR2 (germline): SGHTA, FQGNSA. V gave up 2 bases and J gave up 5 bases; unmatched junction bases: 4. The CDR3 spells CASSLFTGGDQPQHF. CDR3 coding DNA: TGTGCCAGCAGCTTATTCACAGGGGGCGATCAGCCCCAGCATTTT.